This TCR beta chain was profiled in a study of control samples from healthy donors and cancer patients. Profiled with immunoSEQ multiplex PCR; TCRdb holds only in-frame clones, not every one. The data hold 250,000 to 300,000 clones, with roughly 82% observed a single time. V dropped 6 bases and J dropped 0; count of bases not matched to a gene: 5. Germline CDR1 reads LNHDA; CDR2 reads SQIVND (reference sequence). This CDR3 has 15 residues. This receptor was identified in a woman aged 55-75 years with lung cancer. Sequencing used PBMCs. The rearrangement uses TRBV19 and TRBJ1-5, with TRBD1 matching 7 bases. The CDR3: CASRNDRDSNQPQHF. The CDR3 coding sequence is TGTGCCAGTAGGAATGACAGGGATAGCAATCAGCCCCAGCATTTT.